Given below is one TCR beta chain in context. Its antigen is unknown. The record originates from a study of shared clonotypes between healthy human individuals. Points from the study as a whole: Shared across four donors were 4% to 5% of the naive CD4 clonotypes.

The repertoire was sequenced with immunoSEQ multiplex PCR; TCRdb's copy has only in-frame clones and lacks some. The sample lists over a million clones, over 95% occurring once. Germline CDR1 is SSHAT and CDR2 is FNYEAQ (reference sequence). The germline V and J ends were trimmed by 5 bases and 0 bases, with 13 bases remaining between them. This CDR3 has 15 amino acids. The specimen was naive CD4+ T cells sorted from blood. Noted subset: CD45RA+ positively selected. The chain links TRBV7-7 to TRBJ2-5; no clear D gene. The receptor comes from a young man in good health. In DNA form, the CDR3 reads TGTGCCAGCAGCGCTACGACAACTAACCAAGAGACCCAGTACTTC. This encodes CASSATTTNQETQYF.